Listed below are T cell receptor beta chains from one sample, sequenced in a study of CD8 T cells in Susac syndrome. TCRdb itself ran the immunoSEQ multiplex PCR reads through MiXCR, one entry per CDR3 protein. The sample shows around 140,000 distinct CDR3 sequences, roughly 95% of them seen only once. The sample taken for sequencing was CD4+ T cells from PBMCs. Receptor source: a human donor with multiple sclerosis. Both conserved end residues are trimmed from each CDR3. A D gene is named only where the DNA matches it firmly.

J | V | D | CDR3
TRBJ2-3 | TRBV20-1 | TRBD2 | SAKTSGRGSTDTQY
TRBJ2-4 | TRBV20-1 | TRBD2 | SAPPGLAVPNIQY
TRBJ2-7 | TRBV18 | TRBD1 | ASSPPNSRQGSYEQY
TRBJ1-6 | TRBV6-6 | - | ASSYSRGNSPLH
TRBJ2-1 | TRBV20-1 | TRBD2 | SASKTSGSEHEQF
TRBJ2-3 | TRBV3-1 | - | ASSVETTVETDTQY
TRBJ2-7 | TRBV12-3/TRBV12-4 | - | ASSAKFGGRDYEQY
TRBJ2-1 | TRBV12-3/TRBV12-4 | - | ASSSRVGGRSEQF
TRBJ1-1 | TRBV30 | TRBD1 | AWAGQGDPEAF
TRBJ1-2 | TRBV20-1 | - | SASPIALLGGYT
TRBJ2-3 | TRBV29-1 | - | SVEVRGESWSDTQY
TRBJ1-2 | TRBV27 | - | ASSPGRTSLYGYT
TRBJ2-7 | TRBV9 | - | ASSVGGDFSYEQY
TRBJ2-6 | TRBV20-1 | TRBD1 | SAIRTGQGANVLT
TRBJ1-6 | TRBV11-2 | - | ASSLAGLPLH
TRBJ2-5 | TRBV5-1 | TRBD1 | ASSSGRTGGSHFQY
TRBJ1-1 | TRBV7-9 | - | ASSYPPGTEAF
TRBJ1-5 | TRBV6-1 | TRBD1 | ASGQGFDSNQPQH
TRBJ2-6 | TRBV21-1 | - | ASSLQGKHWANVLT
TRBJ2-3 | TRBV29-1 | - | SVGRGAGLTDTQY
TRBJ2-2 | TRBV24-1 | - | ATSDFRLNTGELF
TRBJ2-5 | TRBV3-1 | - | ASSPRGYDQETQY
TRBJ1-5 | TRBV20-1 | - | SARSGDDQPQH
TRBJ1-1 | TRBV6-5 | - | ASRESTGRNTEAF
TRBJ2-7 | TRBV28 | - | ASSLRLAYEQY
TRBJ2-2 | TRBV5-4 | TRBD2 | ASSWGLAGDRTGELF
TRBJ1-5 | TRBV7-2 | - | ASSRGGFGNQPQH
TRBJ2-7 | TRBV20-1 | TRBD1 | SARDPGQQTTYEQY
TRBJ1-1 | TRBV27 | TRBD1 | ASSQGGTGGTEAF
TRBJ2-6 | TRBV20-1 | TRBD1 | SASRFGTGSISGANVLT
TRBJ1-4 | TRBV3-1 | - | ASAGNEKLF
TRBJ1-5 | TRBV2 | - | ASSEGGTNQPQH
TRBJ2-4 | TRBV6-6 | - | ASSYEGLAKNIQY
TRBJ1-2 | TRBV27 | - | ASGMTGANYGYT
TRBJ2-3 | TRBV15 | - | ATSWPGQGTQY
TRBJ2-7 | TRBV7-2 | - | ASSLDSAAYEQY
TRBJ1-2 | TRBV5-4 | TRBD1 | ASSDRVGGYT
TRBJ2-1 | TRBV4-2 | TRBD2 | ASSQGSRTSGNYNEQF
TRBJ2-6 | TRBV12-3/TRBV12-4 | - | ASSFSLGANVLT
TRBJ1-6 | TRBV20-1 | - | SARVGRSNSPLH
TRBJ2-7 | TRBV5-1 | TRBD2 | ASSYGTSGSGEQY
TRBJ2-5 | TRBV12-3/TRBV12-4 | - | ASSPGQYRETQY
TRBJ1-1 | TRBV24-1 | - | ATSDPLRDTEAF
TRBJ2-2 | TRBV25-1 | - | ASMGSGSGDGELF
TRBJ2-1 | TRBV19 | - | ASSARDYNEQF
TRBJ1-2 | TRBV24-1 | TRBD1 | ATSGGTGMYGYT
TRBJ2-5 | TRBV14 | - | ASSRNGETQY
TRBJ2-5 | TRBV18 | - | ASSPSGVPETQY
TRBJ2-3 | TRBV27 | - | ASSPNRGTQTDTQY